The 27 T cell receptor beta chains listed next were all sequenced from one sample in a study of T cell repertoires in cytomegalovirus infection. In TCRdb, the reads were re-called with MiXCR into one record per CDR3 protein. The repertoire has about 530,000 distinct CDR3 sequences, 26% of them found once; the top ten carry approximately 13%. The specimen sequenced was PBMCs. The receptor set was obtained from a human donor in good health (CMV status not recorded). Some clones in this sample may be carry-over from other donors' samples.

This clonotype showed up just a few times. The chain employs TRBV7-3 and TRBJ2-3, with 11 nucleotides matching TRBD1. The CDR3 is 15 residues long. Germline CDR1 SGHTA, CDR2 FQGTGA. After removal of 5 bases from V and 5 bases from J, the junction contained 6 bases not matched to a gene. CDR3 nucleotides: TGTGCCAGCAGCGTCTCCGGGACAGGGGGAGATACGCAGTATTTT. This sequence encodes CASSVSGTGGDTQYF.

This chain links TRBV18 with TRBJ1-5; tentatively, D is TRBD1 (5 bases). The length of the CDR3 is 16 residues. Trimming pared 0 bases from V and 0 bases from J, leaving 9 bases between. Germline lookup yields CDR1 KGHSH and CDR2 LQKENI. The CDR3 loop is CASSPPGELSNQPQHF. The CDR3 DNA sequence: TGTGCCAGCTCACCACCAGGGGAGCTTAGCAATCAGCCCCAGCATTTT.

The chain employs TRBV5-6 and TRBJ1-2; D may be TRBD1 (6 bases). This CDR3 is 16 amino acids long. V lost 4 bases to trimming and J lost 6 bases, with 22 bases between them. Germline loops: CDR1 SGHDT, CDR2 YYEEEE. This chain's CDR3 is CASSAVGAQGLDGYTF. CDR3 DNA sequence: TGTGCCAGCAGCGCTGTTGGGGCGCAGGGGCTGGATGGCTACACCTTC. The full variable domain, in which reference TRBV5-6 and TRBJ1-2 provide the parts outside the CDR3, is DAGVTQSPTHLIKTRGQQVTLRCSPKSGHDTVSWYQQALGQGPQFIFQYYEEEERQRGNFPDRFSGHQFPNYSSELNVNALLLGDSALYLCASSAVGAQGLDGYTFGSGTRLTVV.

The chain recombines TRBV6-2 or TRBV6-3 with TRBJ1-5; 10 positions match TRBD1. CDR1 MNHEY and CDR2 SVGEGT come from the germline V gene. The CDR3 runs 16 residues. The junction had 8 bases not matched to a gene; V was cut back by 4 bases and J by 5 bases. As DNA, the CDR3 is TGTGCCAGCAGTTGGAGGGGGACAGGGGCTGATCAGCCCCAGCATTTT. This encodes CASSWRGTGADQPQHF.

This clonotype turned up a few times. The chain uses TRBV19 and TRBJ2-2, with D perhaps TRBD1 or TRBD2 (5 bases each). Per germline, CDR1 LNHDA and CDR2 SQIVND (reference sequence). The V end lost 6 bases, the J end lost 4 bases, and 15 bases lay between the germline ends. This CDR3 has 15 amino acids. The DNA of the CDR3 is TGTGCCAGTAGGTCGTGGGGGAGATTCACCGGGGAGCTGTTTTTT. This translates into CASRSWGRFTGELFF. Supplemented by reference TRBV19 and TRBJ2-2, the full variable domain reads DGGITQSPKYLFRKEGQNVTLSCEQNLNHDAMYWYRQDPGQGLRLIYYSQIVNDFQKGDIAEGYSVSREKKESFPLTVTSAQKNPTAFYLCASRSWGRFTGELFFGEGSRLTVL.

The chain joins TRBV29-1 to TRBJ2-7; D is possibly TRBD2 (9 bases). V was cut by 0 bases and J by 9 bases, with 27 bases left in between. The V gene's germline CDR1 is SQVTM and CDR2 ANQGSEA. The length of the CDR3 is 17 residues. CDR3 nucleotide sequence: TGCAGCGTTGAAGATCCGGGAAAGGCTAGCGGGACAGGTGGGCAGTACGTC. Translation gives CSVEDPGKASGTGGQYV.

This clonotype was seen a few times. The chain has TRBV15 and TRBJ2-7, with no clear D. This CDR3 has 15 residues. The V end was cut by 0 bases, the J end by 2 bases, with 11 bases between. The germline gives CDR1 LNHNV, CDR2 YYDKDF (reference sequence). CDR3 amino acids: CATSRESVPTYEQYF. The CDR3 DNA reads as TGTGCCACCAGCAGAGAGTCGGTACCGACCTACGAGCAGTACTTC.

The CDR3 DNA reads as TGTGCCAGCAGTCCACTAGCGGGAGGGCCCACCGGGGAGCTGTTTTTT. The encoded protein is CASSPLAGGPTGELFF. This chain connects TRBV6-2 or TRBV6-3 to TRBJ2-2; 13 bases match TRBD2. Germline loops: CDR1 MNHEY, CDR2 SVGEGT. The CDR3 length is 16 residues. V was clipped by 5 bases and J by 4 bases; unmatched bases: 4.

The sample holds many counts of this clonotype. The V and J genes are TRBV7-3 and TRBJ2-1, with 9 nucleotides matching TRBD2. Germline values: CDR1 SGHTA, CDR2 FQGTGA. This CDR3 is built from 16 residues. The J segment lost 7 bases and the V segment lost 2 bases, leaving 9 bases of the junction unmatched. This CDR3 reads CASSLAASGVGNEQFF. The DNA for the CDR3 is TGTGCCAGCAGCTTAGCGGCTAGCGGGGTGGGTAATGAGCAGTTCTTC.

This clonotype was observed a few times. The CDR3 loop reads CASSVPPGTGNTGELFF. The DNA for the CDR3 is TGTGCCAGCAGTGTACCTCCCGGGACGGGGAACACCGGGGAGCTGTTTTTT. The chain uses TRBV12-3 or TRBV12-4 and TRBJ2-2; possibly TRBD1 or TRBD2 for D (5 bases each). The CDR3 loop spans 17 amino acids. Trimming shortened V by 5 bases and J by 1 base, and 17 bases separated the two germline ends.

This clonotype was seen many times. J is TRBJ2-1 and V is TRBV6-6, with 8 positions matching TRBD2. Germline CDR1 reads MNHNY; CDR2 reads SVGAGI (reference sequence). V dropped 0 bases and J dropped 3; count of bases not matched to a gene: 4. This CDR3 is built from 16 residues. CDR3 bases: TGTGCCAGCAGTTACTCGCAACTAGCGGTCTACAATGAGCAGTTCTTC. It translates to CASSYSQLAVYNEQFF.

The gene calls are TRBV24-1 and TRBJ1-5; D gene ambiguous. The CDR3 totals 14 residues. Trimming cost V 6 bases and J 0 bases, with 8 bases left between them. Germline V gives CDR1 KGHDR, CDR2 SFDVKD. CDR3 sequence reads: CATSFGYSNQPQHF. In DNA, the CDR3 is TGTGCCACCAGTTTTGGGTATAGCAATCAGCCCCAGCATTTT.

The genes are TRBV5-4 and TRBJ2-3, with 9 nucleotides matching TRBD2. The V segment lost 1 base and the J segment 6 bases; nucleotides outside the gene matches: 9. CDR3 length: 16 residues. Per the germline V gene, CDR1 is SGHNT and CDR2 is YYREEE (reference sequence). The CDR3 reads CASSLMISGSTDTQYF. The CDR3 bases are TGTGCCAGCAGCTTGATGATTAGCGGGAGTACTGATACGCAGTATTTT. Supplemented by reference TRBV5-4 and TRBJ2-3, the full variable domain reads ETGVTQSPTHLIKTRGQQVTLRCSSQSGHNTVSWYQQALGQGPQFIFQYYREEENGRGNFPPRFSGLQFPNYSSELNVNALELDDSALYLCASSLMISGSTDTQYFGPGTRLTVL.

Note on this clonotype: A read error may account for a junction end that differs from germline. The chain links TRBV6-5 to TRBJ2-5, with a possible D match to TRBD2 (6 bases). The germline V gene encodes CDR1 MNHEY and CDR2 SVGAGI. The CDR3 is made up of 13 amino acids. Here the CDR3 reads CACSTTRLETQYF. CDR3 nucleotide sequence: TGTGCCTGCAGTACGACTAGGCTTGAGACCCAGTACTTC.

The CDR3 bases are TGTGCCAGCACCACTAGCGGGGGAGGAGATACGCAGTATTTT. This translates into CASTTSGGGDTQYF. The chain links TRBV6-5 to TRBJ2-3; 11 bases align to TRBD2. Germline V gives CDR1 MNHEY, CDR2 SVGAGI. Trimming took 7 bases from V and 5 from J; bases not matched to a gene: 5. This CDR3 spans 14 amino acids.

The chain employs TRBV7-2 and TRBJ2-6; TRBD1 agrees at 9 bases. The CDR3 spans 16 residues. V lost 5 bases and J lost 2; bases outside the gene matches: 4. Germline values: CDR1 SGHTA, CDR2 FQGNSA. CDR3 amino acids: CASSPWDRAGANVLTF. CDR3 nucleotides: TGTGCCAGCAGCCCATGGGACAGGGCTGGGGCCAACGTCCTGACTTTC.

The chain employs TRBV24-1 and TRBJ1-1; D gene uncertain. The CDR3 length is 13 residues. Germline V CDR1 and CDR2: KGHDR, SFDVKD. The V gene lost 3 bases and the J gene lost 0 bases, with 4 bases spanning the gap. This CDR3 is CATSDTVNTEAFF. DNA for the CDR3: TGTGCCACCAGTGATACGGTGAACACTGAAGCTTTCTTT.

J is TRBJ2-3 and V is TRBV29-1; a possible D gene is TRBD1 (6 bases). The V and J ends lost 7 bases and 3 bases respectively, with 11 bases between them. The CDR3 spans 12 residues. Per germline, CDR1 SQVTM and CDR2 ANQGSEA. CDR3 region: CSDRASTDTQYF. In nucleotides, the CDR3 is TGCAGCGACAGGGCCTCGACAGATACGCAGTATTTT.

This clonotype was picked up a small number of times. The V call is TRBV12-3 or TRBV12-4, the J call TRBJ2-2; TRBD1 might be the D (6 bases). The length of the CDR3 is 20 residues. Trimming pared 2 bases from V and 0 bases from J, leaving 22 bases between. The CDR3 nucleotides read TGTGCCAGCAGTTTATGGGAATTCTTGGACAGAGGAGCGAACACCGGGGAGCTGTTTTTT. As protein: CASSLWEFLDRGANTGELFF.

The rearrangement joins TRBV5-4 to TRBJ2-5; 8 positions agree with TRBD1. After removal of 5 bases from V and 5 bases from J, the junction contained 5 bases not matched to a gene. This CDR3 contains 13 residues. Germline CDR1 and CDR2: SGHNT and YYREEE (reference sequence). The CDR3 loop is CASRDRERETQYF. The CDR3 nucleotides read TGTGCCAGCAGGGACAGGGAACGCGAGACCCAGTACTTC.

The V gene is TRBV7-2, the J gene TRBJ1-1; D call uncertain. Germline CDR1 and CDR2: SGHTA and FQGNSA. V was pared by 5 bases and J by 7 bases, with 8 bases between. The CDR3 has 11 residues. The CDR3 DNA reads as TGTGCCAGCAGCGCGCGGGTTGAAGCTTTCTTT. Protein: CASSARVEAFF.

This clonotype was observed a few times. The J gene is TRBJ2-7, the V gene TRBV5-8, with 12 bases matching TRBD2. CDR1 SGHTS and CDR2 YDEGEE come from the germline V gene. V gave up 2 bases and J gave up 3 bases; unmatched junction bases: 9. There are 17 residues in the CDR3. DNA of the CDR3: TGTGCCAGCAGCTTAGCTTCTGGACTAGCGGGATTCTACGAGCAGTACTTC. The encoded protein is CASSLASGLAGFYEQYF.

This clonotype was seen a few times. The CDR3 loop is CASSLDRKYGYTF. DNA for the CDR3: TGCGCCAGCAGTCTGGACAGAAAATATGGCTACACCTTC. The chain recombines TRBV10-2 with TRBJ1-2, with D perhaps matching TRBD1 (6 bases). V gave up 5 bases and J gave up 5 bases, with 12 bases separating them. The CDR3 contains 13 residues. Germline loops: CDR1 WSHSY, CDR2 SAAADI.

This clonotype was observed at least ten times. The CDR3 region has the DNA TGTGCCAGCAGCCCCCGGACGGTTGTCACTGAAGCTTTCTTT. It yields the protein CASSPRTVVTEAFF. This chain joins TRBV7-8 and TRBJ1-1, with D unresolved. V lost 5 bases and J lost 4, with 14 bases in between. CDR3 size: 14 residues. In germline, CDR1 is SGHVS, CDR2 FQNEAQ.

In DNA form, the CDR3 reads TGTGCCAGCAGCCCTAGGTCGGGGGCCTTACCCACCATGACTATCTCTGGGGCCAACGTCCTGACTTTC. This gives the protein CASSPRSGALPTMTISGANVLTF. The chain employs TRBV7-3 and TRBJ2-6, with D possibly called TRBD1 or TRBD2 (6 bases each). Per the germline V gene, CDR1 is SGHTA and CDR2 is FQGTGA. The CDR3 contains 23 residues. V dropped 5 bases and J dropped 0 bases, with 32 bases sitting between them.

This clonotype was counted many times. The chain joins TRBV4-1 to TRBJ2-1; a weak D match, TRBD2 (5 bases). Deletions cut 3 bases from V and 6 bases from J, with 12 bases between. The CDR3 spans 14 residues. Germline V lookup: CDR1 MGHRA, CDR2 YSYEKL. The CDR3 nucleotides read TGCGCCAGCAGCCATTCCAATAGCGCCAATGAGCAGTTCTTC. The encoded protein is CASSHSNSANEQFF.

V usage is TRBV15 and J usage is TRBJ2-1; 7 nucleotides match TRBD1. CDR1 is LNHNV, CDR2 YYDKDF, per germline (reference sequence). The trim removed 3 bases at V and 4 bases at J, leaving 6 bases unmatched. The CDR3 has 15 residues. CDR3 sequence: CATSRPPGQYNEQFF. As DNA, the CDR3 is TGTGCCACCAGCAGGCCGCCGGGACAGTACAATGAGCAGTTCTTC.